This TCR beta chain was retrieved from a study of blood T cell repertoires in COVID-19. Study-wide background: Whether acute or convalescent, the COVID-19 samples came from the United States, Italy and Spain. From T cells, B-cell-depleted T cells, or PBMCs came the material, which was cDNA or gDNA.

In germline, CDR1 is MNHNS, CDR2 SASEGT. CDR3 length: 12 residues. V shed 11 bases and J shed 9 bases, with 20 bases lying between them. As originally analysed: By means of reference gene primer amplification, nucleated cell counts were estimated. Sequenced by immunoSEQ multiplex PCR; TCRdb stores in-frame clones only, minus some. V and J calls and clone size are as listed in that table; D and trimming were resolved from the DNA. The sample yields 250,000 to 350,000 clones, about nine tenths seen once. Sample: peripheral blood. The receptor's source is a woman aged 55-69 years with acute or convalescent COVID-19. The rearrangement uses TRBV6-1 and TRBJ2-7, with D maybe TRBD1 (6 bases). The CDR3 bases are TGTGCCTGTTGGGACACCGGGTCACGGCAGTACTTC. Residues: CACWDTGSRQYF.